The present T cell receptor (beta chain) was sequenced within a study of CD8 T cells in Susac syndrome. An amount of RNA that ranged from about 0.45 to 1 ug was reverse transcribed with random hexamers. An immunoSEQ multiplex PCR amplified TCR beta CDR3 over 54 Vbeta and 13 Jbeta. TCRdb processed the immunoSEQ multiplex PCR reads anew with MiXCR; each CDR3 protein has one entry. This table has over 150,000 distinct CDR3 sequences, 85% to 95% appearing once. The germline V gene encodes CDR1 DFQATT and CDR2 SNEGSKA (reference sequence). This CDR3 comprises 14 residues. Trimming took off 3 bases at V and 2 bases at J, with 14 bases between the two ends. CD8+ and CD4+ T cells taken from blood had their TCR beta sequenced. In the multiple sclerosis control group, patients were treatment-naive and had stable or active relapsing-remitting disease. Negative isolation was used for CD8+ and CD4+ T cells and FACS enrichment for TEMRA cells.

The sequence was collected from a human donor with multiple sclerosis. V and J are TRBV20-1 and TRBJ2-7; D is possibly TRBD2 (6 bases). Material for sequencing was CD4+ T cells from PBMCs. The CDR3 nucleotides are TGCAGTGCTAGGGCGGGCGGGACGCCCTACGAGCAGTACTTC. Its protein is CSARAGGTPYEQYF.